This is a list of T cell receptor beta chains from one sample in a study of T cells after yellow fever vaccination. TCRdb passed the 5' RACE reads through MiXCR, listing each CDR3 protein once. The table shows approximately 600,000 distinct CDR3 sequences, with 12% occurring only once. The specimen was PBMCs, collected on the day of the yellow fever booster vaccination. The receptors were sampled from a man aged 30 to 45 who received the YFV17D yellow fever vaccine. The CDR3 runs from the conserved cysteine through the conserved F or W. A D gene is named only where the DNA matches it firmly. Only some rows state a clone size, as once, few, many or a class for expanded clones.

abundance,v_gene,j_gene,d_gene,CDR3aa,CDR3nt
.,TRBV7-2,TRBJ1-2,TRBD1,CASSLGQTNYGYTF,TGTGCCAGCAGTTTGGGACAGACTAACTATGGCTACACCTTC
few,TRBV21-1,TRBJ2-7,.,CASSKVRGRGLGHEQYF,TGTGCCAGCAGCAAAGTCCGCGGTCGGGGACTAGGCCACGAGCAGTACTTC
.,TRBV7-9,TRBJ2-1,TRBD2,CASSPSGSGEQFF,TGTGCCAGCAGCCCTAGCGGGAGCGGTGAGCAGTTCTTC
.,TRBV11-3,TRBJ2-6,.,CASSEGGSGANVLTF,TGTGCCAGCAGCGAAGGGGGCTCTGGGGCCAACGTCCTGACTTTC
.,TRBV4-2,TRBJ2-5,.,CASSQRAGAPETQYF,TGTGCCAGCAGCCAAAGGGCAGGGGCCCCTGAGACCCAGTACTTC
.,TRBV20-1,TRBJ2-4,.,CSARSGTRAKNIQYF,TGCAGTGCCCGATCCGGGACAAGAGCCAAAAACATTCAGTACTTC
few,TRBV18,TRBJ1-6,TRBD1,CASSPPGQTNSPLHF,TGTGCCAGCTCACCGCCGGGACAGACTAATTCACCCCTCCACTTT
.,TRBV10-3,TRBJ2-3,.,CAISETSRSTDTQYF,TGTGCCATCAGTGAGACTAGCCGAAGCACAGATACGCAGTATTTT
.,TRBV12-3/TRBV12-4,TRBJ1-1,.,CASSFLPGTEAFF,TGTGCCAGCAGTTTTCTCCCGGGGACTGAAGCTTTCTTT
few,TRBV7-8,TRBJ2-1,TRBD1,CASSSPHVDRGGYNEQFF,TGTGCCAGCAGCTCCCCCCACGTAGACAGGGGAGGCTACAATGAGCAGTTCTTC
.,TRBV6-1,TRBJ1-2,.,CASIAQGSDGYTF,TGTGCCAGCATTGCACAGGGCTCTGATGGCTACACCTTC
.,TRBV7-8,TRBJ1-5,.,CASSLGGHVVQPQHF,TGTGCCAGCAGCTTAGGGGGGCATGTTGTGCAGCCCCAGCATTTT
few,TRBV6-1,TRBJ2-3,.,CASSELVDTQYF,TGTGCCAGCAGTGAGTTGGTGGATACGCAGTATTTT
few,TRBV5-1,TRBJ2-1,.,CASSWSSSYNEQFF,TGCGCCAGCAGCTGGAGTAGCTCCTACAATGAGCAGTTCTTC
.,TRBV10-3,TRBJ2-3,.,CAISESLDSSTDTQYF,TGTGCCATCAGTGAGTCGTTGGACTCCAGCACAGATACGCAGTATTTT
many,TRBV20-1,TRBJ2-5,TRBD1,CSASRDRGETQYF,TGCAGTGCTAGTAGGGACAGGGGGGAGACCCAGTACTTC
few,TRBV25-1,TRBJ2-1,TRBD1,CASSEGGTGKHNEQFF,TGTGCCAGCAGTGAAGGCGGGACAGGGAAACACAATGAGCAGTTCTTC
.,TRBV24-1,TRBJ1-1,TRBD1,CATSDRLDQGANTEAFF,TGTGCCACCAGTGACCGACTGGACCAGGGGGCCAACACTGAAGCTTTCTTT
many,TRBV15,TRBJ2-1,.,CATSRALEVEQFF,TGTGCCACCAGCAGGGCGCTGGAGGTTGAGCAGTTCTTC
few,TRBV6-1,TRBJ2-2,TRBD2,CASTPGLGPSTGELFF,TGTGCCAGCACCCCGGGACTAGGGCCCAGCACCGGGGAGCTGTTTTTT
few,TRBV19,TRBJ2-2,TRBD1,CASRITGDTGELFF,TGTGCCAGTAGGATCACAGGGGACACCGGGGAGCTGTTTTTT
.,TRBV25-1,TRBJ1-5,.,CASSESSDSNNQPQHF,TGTGCCAGCAGTGAATCCTCAGACAGCAACAATCAGCCCCAGCATTTT
.,TRBV20-1,TRBJ2-7,.,CSATYSGDYEQYF,TGCAGTGCTACATATAGCGGAGACTACGAGCAGTACTTC
.,TRBV10-1,TRBJ2-7,.,CASSESLGAYEQYF,TGCGCCAGCAGTGAGTCGCTGGGGGCCTACGAGCAGTACTTC
.,TRBV12-3/TRBV12-4,TRBJ1-2,TRBD1,CASSLSPAGRGQDGYTF,TGTGCCAGCAGTTTAAGCCCCGCGGGCAGGGGGCAGGATGGCTACACCTTC
few,TRBV12-3/TRBV12-4,TRBJ1-2,TRBD1,CASSFGDSYGYTF,TGTGCCAGCAGTTTCGGGGACAGCTATGGCTACACCTTC
.,TRBV5-5,TRBJ1-4,.,CASSLPGTTTNEKLFF,TGTGCCAGCAGCTTGCCAGGGACCACAACTAATGAAAAACTGTTTTTT
.,TRBV4-2,TRBJ2-7,.,CASSPWKDIKYEQYF,TGTGCCAGCAGCCCCTGGAAAGATATCAAGTACGAGCAGTACTTC
.,TRBV7-8,TRBJ1-6,.,CASSSSPGAPLHF,TGTGCCAGCAGCTCAAGCCCCGGGGCACCCCTCCACTTT
.,TRBV10-2,TRBJ2-1,.,CASSEFGGAYNEQFF,TGCGCCAGCAGTGAGTTCGGGGGAGCCTACAATGAGCAGTTCTTC
many,TRBV14,TRBJ2-1,TRBD2,CASSRISGRYNEQFF,TGTGCCAGCAGCCGTATCAGCGGGAGATACAATGAGCAGTTCTTC
few,TRBV20-1,TRBJ2-7,.,CSATRTSRDEQYF,TGCAGTGCAACCCGGACGTCTCGGGACGAGCAGTACTTC
few,TRBV21-1,TRBJ2-5,.,CASPLAGPETQYF,TGTGCCAGCCCTCTAGCGGGACCAGAGACCCAGTACTTC
few,TRBV7-2,TRBJ2-5,TRBD2,CASSLFSGRMETQYF,TGTGCCAGCAGCTTATTCAGCGGGAGAATGGAGACCCAGTACTTC
.,TRBV10-3,TRBJ2-7,TRBD1,CAIRTGTGGYEQYF,TGTGCCATCAGAACCGGGACAGGGGGCTACGAGCAGTACTTC
.,TRBV5-6,TRBJ1-1,.,CASSSLAFLEAFF,TGTGCCAGCAGCTCGCTCGCTTTCCTAGAAGCTTTCTTT
few,TRBV3-1,TRBJ1-5,.,CASSQKWGNQPQHF,TGTGCCAGCAGCCAAAAATGGGGGAATCAGCCCCAGCATTTT